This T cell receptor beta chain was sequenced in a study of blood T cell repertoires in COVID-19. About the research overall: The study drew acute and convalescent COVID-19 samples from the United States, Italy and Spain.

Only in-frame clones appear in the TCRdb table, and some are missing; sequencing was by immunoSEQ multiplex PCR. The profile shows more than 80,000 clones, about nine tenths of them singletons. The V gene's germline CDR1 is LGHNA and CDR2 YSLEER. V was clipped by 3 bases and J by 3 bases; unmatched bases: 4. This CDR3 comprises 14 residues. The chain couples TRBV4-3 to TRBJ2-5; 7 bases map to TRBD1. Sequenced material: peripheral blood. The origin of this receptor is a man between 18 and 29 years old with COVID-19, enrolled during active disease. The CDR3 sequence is CASSQGDSKETQYF. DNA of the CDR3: TGCGCCAGCAGCCAGGGGGACAGCAAAGAGACCCAGTACTTC.